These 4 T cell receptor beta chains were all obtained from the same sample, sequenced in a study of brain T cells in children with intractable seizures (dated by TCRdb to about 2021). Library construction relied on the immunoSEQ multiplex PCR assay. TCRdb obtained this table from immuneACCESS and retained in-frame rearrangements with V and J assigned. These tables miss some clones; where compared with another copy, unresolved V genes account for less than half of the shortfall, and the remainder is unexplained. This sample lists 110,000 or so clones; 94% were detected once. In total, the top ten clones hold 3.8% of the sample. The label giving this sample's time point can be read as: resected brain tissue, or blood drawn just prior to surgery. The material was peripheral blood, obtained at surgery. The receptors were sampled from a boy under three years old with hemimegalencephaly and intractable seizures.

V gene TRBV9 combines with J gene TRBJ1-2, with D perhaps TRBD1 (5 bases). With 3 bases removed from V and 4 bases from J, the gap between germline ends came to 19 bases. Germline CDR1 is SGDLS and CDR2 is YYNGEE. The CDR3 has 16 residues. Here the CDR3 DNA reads TGTGCCAGCAGCGGTTCAGGGAGCCTCGAGGCCTATGGCTACACCTTC. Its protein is CASSGSGSLEAYGYTF.

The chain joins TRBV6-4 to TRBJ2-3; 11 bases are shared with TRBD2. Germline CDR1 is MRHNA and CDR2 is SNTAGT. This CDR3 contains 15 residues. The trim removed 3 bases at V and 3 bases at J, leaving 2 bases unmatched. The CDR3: CASSELAGATDTQYF. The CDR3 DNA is TGTGCCAGCAGTGAACTAGCGGGAGCGACAGATACGCAGTATTTT.

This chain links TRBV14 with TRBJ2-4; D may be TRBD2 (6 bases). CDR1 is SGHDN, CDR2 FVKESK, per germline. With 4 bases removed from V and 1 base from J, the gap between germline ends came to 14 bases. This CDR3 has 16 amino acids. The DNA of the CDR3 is TGTGCCAGCAGCCCCGCGAGAGGGAGGGCCAAAAACATTCAGTACTTC. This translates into CASSPARGRAKNIQYF.

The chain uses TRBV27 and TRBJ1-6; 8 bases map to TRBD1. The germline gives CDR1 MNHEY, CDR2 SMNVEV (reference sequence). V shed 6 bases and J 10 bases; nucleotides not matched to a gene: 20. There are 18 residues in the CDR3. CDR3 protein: CASRELTGVGLWGSPLHF. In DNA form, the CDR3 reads TGTGCCAGCAGGGAATTGACAGGGGTAGGTCTCTGGGGGTCACCCCTCCACTTT.